Sequencing of this T cell receptor beta chain was carried out in a study of control samples from healthy donors and cancer patients. The assay was immunoSEQ multiplex PCR, and TCRdb's table has in-frame clones only and misses some. This repertoire shows tens of thousands of clones, about 92% found once; its top ten account for roughly 1.5%. This clone was observed a single time. CDR1 is SGDLS, CDR2 YYNGEE, per germline. V shed 3 bases, J shed 5 bases, and the junction held 10 bases outside the gene matches. The CDR3 runs to 15 residues. The material sequenced was blood. The V and J genes are TRBV9 and TRBJ1-2; 7 bases map to TRBD1. The TCR comes from a woman in her twenties or thirties in good health. The CDR3: CASSGRLGTDYGYTF. CDR3 coding DNA: TGTGCCAGCAGCGGCCGGTTGGGGACAGATTATGGCTACACCTTC.